The 30 T cell receptor beta chains given below trace back to one sample, sequenced in a study of blood T cells in healthy people across ages. Using a J-beta primer mix together with a sample-barcoded 5' primer, a second PCR was run for roughly 7 to 12 cycles. TCRdb passed the 5' RACE reads through MiXCR, listing each CDR3 protein once. The data contain roughly 1,700,000 distinct CDR3 sequences, over 25% of them singletons. Source material: blood. The origin of the receptors is a woman aged 25 to 39 in good health.

This rearrangement joins TRBV7-9 to TRBJ2-1; weak D call: TRBD2 (5 bases). CDR3 size: 16 residues. CDR1 and CDR2 (germline): SEHNR, FQNEAQ (reference sequence). Between the trimmed V and J ends, which lost 5 bases and 7 bases, there was a span of 21 bases. The CDR3 region has the DNA TGTGCCAGCAGCCTCATGGGATGGGGAGAGGAAAATGAGCAGTTCTTC. It encodes CASSLMGWGEENEQFF.

The gene calls are TRBV3-1 and TRBJ2-5; 8 bases agree with TRBD2. The CDR3 extends over 16 amino acids. V lost 4 bases, J lost 0 bases, and 7 bases stayed unmatched. Germline CDR1 and CDR2: LGHDT and YNNKEL (reference sequence). CDR3 sequence (DNA): TGTGCCAGCAGCCTGTGGGAAGCGGGGGACCAAGAGACCCAGTACTTC. Translated, it gives CASSLWEAGDQETQYF.

Remarks on this clonotype: A read error is possible here, since a much larger clone lies one base away. This chain joins TRBV20-1 and TRBJ2-3; 14 nucleotides align to TRBD2. In germline, CDR1 is DFQATT, CDR2 SNEGSKA (reference sequence). V shed 8 bases, J shed 0 bases, and the junction held 10 bases outside the gene matches. The CDR3 totals 17 residues. CDR3 region: CSPLTSGRGGSTDTQYF. CDR3 nucleotides: TGCAGTCCCCTGACTAGCGGGAGGGGTGGTAGCACAGATACGCAGTATTTT.

This clonotype came up a few times. A junction boundary mismatches the germline segment, possibly from a read error. The CDR3 sequence: CANSPGTGSSYEQYF. As DNA, the CDR3 is TGTGCCAACAGCCCCGGGACAGGTTCCTCCTACGAGCAGTACTTC. The V call is TRBV5-6, the J call TRBJ2-7; TRBD1 aligns across 8 bases. Germline values: CDR1 SGHDT, CDR2 YYEEEE. CDR3 length: 15 amino acids.

The chain couples TRBV24-1 to TRBJ2-3; D ambiguous. The V and J ends lost 6 bases and 4 bases respectively, with 10 bases between them. Germline V gene sequence: CDR1 KGHDR, CDR2 SFDVKD. The CDR3 consists of 13 residues. CDR3: CATSKSEADTQYF. The CDR3 bases are TGTGCCACCAGTAAGAGTGAGGCAGATACGCAGTATTTT.

Ten or more counts support this clonotype. This rearrangement joins TRBV12-3 or TRBV12-4 to TRBJ2-1; no firm D call. Trimming pared 6 bases from V and 2 bases from J, leaving 11 bases between. The CDR3 runs 14 residues. CDR3 in amino acids: CASRPQETYNEQFF. DNA for the CDR3: TGTGCCAGCAGGCCGCAGGAAACCTACAATGAGCAGTTCTTC.

This clonotype was seen at least ten times. This chain links TRBV27 with TRBJ2-5; no clear D. The CDR3 contains 15 residues. Germline V gene sequence: CDR1 MNHEY, CDR2 SMNVEV (reference sequence). V was pared by 3 bases and J by 2 bases, with 13 bases between. In DNA form, the CDR3 reads TGTGCCAGCAGTTTTAGGAACGGCGAGCAAGAGACCCAGTACTTC. Its protein product is CASSFRNGEQETQYF.

In this sample, this clonotype turned up a few times. This chain links TRBV7-3 with TRBJ2-1; 8 bases fit TRBD2. The CDR3 runs to 18 residues. From germline, CDR1 is SGHTA and CDR2 FQGTGA. The V segment lost 0 bases and the J segment 0 bases; nucleotides outside the gene matches: 7. The CDR3 sequence is CASSLTRSGGISYNEQFF. Here the CDR3 DNA reads TGTGCCAGCAGCTTAACGAGGAGCGGGGGAATCTCCTACAATGAGCAGTTCTTC.

Remarks on this clonotype: One end of the junction does not line up with germline, which may come from a read error. The V call is TRBV14, the J call TRBJ2-1, with D possibly being TRBD2 (5 bases). The length of the CDR3 is 17 residues. CDR1 SGHDN and CDR2 FVKESK come from the germline V gene. The CDR3 bases are TGTGCCCGCAGCCACCGCGGCCGAGGGCTCAGCTACAATGAGCAGTTCTTC. It codes for CARSHRGRGLSYNEQFF.

Only a few counts were recorded for this clonotype. The CDR3 reads CASSLRAVADEKLFF. The CDR3 DNA reads as TGCGCCAGCAGCCTTCGGGCGGTGGCCGATGAAAAACTGTTTTTT. The chain employs TRBV4-3 and TRBJ1-4; unclear D gene. CDR1 LGHNA and CDR2 YSLEER come from the germline V gene. Trimming cost V 4 bases and J 6 bases, with 15 bases left between them. This CDR3 comprises 15 residues.

This clonotype has ten or more counts. The chain joins TRBV7-2 to TRBJ2-1, with TRBD2 identical over 7 bases. There are 15 residues in the CDR3. The trim removed 6 bases at V and 0 bases at J, leaving 5 bases unmatched. Germline V gene sequence: CDR1 SGHTA, CDR2 FQGNSA. Here the CDR3 reads CASRAGGGSYNEQFF. CDR3 nucleotide sequence: TGTGCCAGCAGGGCCGGCGGGGGCTCCTACAATGAGCAGTTCTTC.

This clonotype was found many times. The rearrangement uses TRBV7-2 and TRBJ2-7; D may be TRBD1 or TRBD2 (5 bases each). Germline V CDR1 and CDR2: SGHTA, FQGNSA. V lost 6 bases and J 2 bases, leaving 17 bases between the germline ends. There are 15 residues in the CDR3. CDR3 sequence: CASRIVGQGAYEQYF. CDR3 coding DNA: TGTGCCAGCAGAATAGTGGGGCAGGGAGCCTACGAGCAGTACTTC.

The chain uses TRBV18 and TRBJ2-1, with D hard to call. Trimming stripped 2 bases from V and 2 bases from J, with 7 bases between. The CDR3 covers 14 residues. Germline lookup yields CDR1 KGHSH and CDR2 LQKENI. DNA for the CDR3: TGTGCCAGCTCACCAGGTGAGGCCTACAATGAGCAGTTCTTC. This encodes CASSPGEAYNEQFF. The variable domain in full, with the rest retrieved from reference TRBV18 and TRBJ2-1, is NAGVMQNPRHLVRRRGQEARLRCSPMKGHSHVYWYRQLPEEGLKFMVYLQKENIIDESGMPKERFSAEFPKEGPSILRIQQVVRGDSAAYFCASSPGEAYNEQFFGPGTRLTVL.

This clonotype was counted a few times. This chain connects TRBV5-1 to TRBJ2-1; 9 positions match TRBD2. Germline CDR1 reads SGHRS; CDR2 reads YFSETQ. The CDR3 covers 15 residues. With 1 base clipped from V and 8 bases from J, the junction kept 7 bases outside the gene matches. The CDR3 nucleotides are TGCGCCAGCAGCTTGCAAGCGGGGGGCGGAGATGAGCAGTTCTTC. Its translation is CASSLQAGGGDEQFF.

This clonotype was seen just once. This chain uses TRBV20-1 with TRBJ2-3, with 11 bases lining up with TRBD2. The V segment lost 3 bases and the J segment 0 bases; nucleotides outside the gene matches: 8. The germline gives CDR1 DFQATT, CDR2 SNEGSKA (reference sequence). The CDR3 is 17 residues long. CDR3 protein: CSASPSGGYSSTDTQYF. The CDR3 region has the DNA TGCAGTGCTAGCCCTAGCGGGGGGTATTCTAGCACAGATACGCAGTATTTT.

This clonotype has more than one count but fewer than ten. The rearrangement links TRBV6-6 to TRBJ2-1; D is unresolved. The V and J ends lost 6 bases and 0 bases respectively, with 15 bases between them. Germline V gene data show CDR1 as MNHNY and CDR2 as SVGAGI (reference sequence). This CDR3 spans 16 amino acids. This CDR3 reads CASRLDQSSSYNEQFF. The CDR3 region has the DNA TGTGCCAGCAGGCTAGATCAGTCGAGCTCCTACAATGAGCAGTTCTTC.

Notes on this clonotype: This may arise from a read error, as a much more abundant clone is one base away. The chain carries TRBV7-9 and TRBJ2-7; D is unclear. The CDR3 length is 12 residues. Germline V gene sequence: CDR1 SEHNR, CDR2 FQNEAQ (reference sequence). CDR3 in amino acids: CSSSSARYEQYF. The DNA of the CDR3 is TGTTCCAGCAGCTCCGCGCGCTACGAGCAGTACTTC.

CDR3: CSVGLGMGGEKLFF. CDR3 nucleotide sequence: TGCAGCGTTGGGCTTGGAATGGGGGGTGAAAAACTGTTTTTT. The V and J genes are TRBV29-1 and TRBJ1-4, with a weak D call TRBD1 (5 bases). This CDR3 has 14 residues. The germline V gene encodes CDR1 SQVTM and CDR2 ANQGSEA. V was trimmed by 4 bases and J by 7 bases, leaving 16 bases between them. Drawing the rest from reference TRBV29-1 and TRBJ1-4, the complete variable domain is SAVISQKPSRDICQRGTSLTIQCQVDSQVTMMFWYRQQPGQSLTLIATANQGSEATYESGFVIDKFPISRPNLTFSTLTVSNMSPEDSSIYLCSVGLGMGGEKLFFGSGTQLSVL.

The chain links TRBV10-2 to TRBJ1-1; TRBD1 is a possible D gene (6 bases). The V gene's germline CDR1 is WSHSY and CDR2 SAAADI. Trimming left V 2 bases short and J 4 bases short, with 11 bases between. CDR3 length equals 14 residues. The DNA of the CDR3 is TGCGCCAGCAGTGAGGGGGGGGCGAGCACTGAAGCTTTCTTT. The encoded protein is CASSEGGASTEAFF.

This clonotype came up a few times. One end of the junction does not line up with germline, which may come from a read error. The chain carries TRBV12-3 or TRBV12-4 and TRBJ2-3; weak D call: TRBD2 (7 bases). The CDR3 has 14 amino acids. The CDR3 protein is CASQGRGSTDAQYF. CDR3 DNA sequence: TGTGCCTCCCAGGGGCGGGGGAGCACAGATGCGCAGTATTTT.

The V call is TRBV2, the J call TRBJ2-7; D is ambiguous. Trimming took 3 bases from V and 7 from J, leaving 19 bases between them. CDR1 and CDR2 from the germline V gene are SNHLY and FYNNEI. This CDR3 is built from 15 residues. CDR3 region: CASSDRFSSYNEQYF. CDR3 sequence (DNA): TGTGCCAGCAGTGACAGGTTTAGCTCCTACAATGAGCAGTACTTC.

At least ten counts were recorded for this clonotype. The genes are TRBV20-1 and TRBJ2-3; 7 bases are a match to TRBD2. Germline V gene sequence: CDR1 DFQATT, CDR2 SNEGSKA (reference sequence). The CDR3 is 15 amino acids. J was trimmed by 3 bases and V by 0 bases; bases with no gene match: 6. The CDR3 DNA reads TGCAGTGCTAGAGATAGGCGGGAGCAGACAGATACGCAGTATTTT. Its protein product is CSARDRREQTDTQYF.

The CDR3 sequence is CAISGGQPSNYGYTF. The CDR3 DNA reads as TGTGCCATCAGTGGGGGACAGCCCTCGAACTATGGCTACACCTTC. V gene TRBV10-3 combines with J gene TRBJ1-2; 7 bases align to TRBD1. The CDR3 runs to 15 residues. J was trimmed by 2 bases and V by 4 bases; bases with no gene match: 7. Germline loops: CDR1 ENHRY, CDR2 SYGVKD.

This clonotype was counted many times. The rearrangement links TRBV29-1 to TRBJ1-2; tentative D call: TRBD1 (6 bases). Germline loops: CDR1 SQVTM, CDR2 ANQGSEA. This CDR3 region has 13 residues. Trimming cost V 4 bases and J 0 bases, with 9 bases left between them. The CDR3 is CSVGQGTNYGYTF. For the CDR3, the DNA is TGCAGCGTTGGTCAGGGGACTAACTATGGCTACACCTTC.

The J gene is TRBJ2-6, the V gene TRBV21-1; TRBD1, as called in the table, went unchecked against the DNA. TRBV21-1 is annotated as a pseudogene. The CDR3 length is 16 residues. CDR3 in DNA: TGTGCCAGGATGGGTGGGGGGGCGCGTGGGGCCAACGTCCTGACTTTC. Its protein is CARMGGGARGANVLTF.

This clonotype appeared a few times. The chain links TRBV20-1 to TRBJ2-5; 8 positions agree with TRBD2. J gave up 2 bases and V 3 bases, and 8 bases lay outside the gene matches. CDR1 is DFQATT and CDR2 is SNEGSKA in the germline V gene (reference sequence). This CDR3 comprises 15 residues. In DNA, the CDR3 is TGCAGTGCTAGTAAAGCGGGGGTTTCTCAAGAGACCCAGTACTTC. Protein sequence: CSASKAGVSQETQYF.

The chain carries TRBV20-1 and TRBJ2-1; D remains ambiguous. V dropped 2 bases and J dropped 5 bases, with 13 bases sitting between them. The CDR3 has 14 amino acids. The germline CDR1 and CDR2 sequences are DFQATT and SNEGSKA (reference sequence). The CDR3 loop reads CSARRALLDNEQFF. The CDR3 DNA reads TGCAGTGCTAGACGGGCTCTTCTTGACAATGAGCAGTTCTTC.

This clonotype was seen more than once but under ten times. The CDR3 DNA is TGCATTTACTCACACAATGAGCAGTTCTTC. Amino acid sequence: CIYSHNEQFF. The chain is built from TRBV20-1 and TRBJ2-1; D gene unclear. This CDR3 region has 10 residues. Germline values: CDR1 DFQATT, CDR2 SNEGSKA (reference sequence).

The J gene is TRBJ1-1, the V gene TRBV27; 8 bases align to TRBD1. In germline, CDR1 is MNHEY, CDR2 SMNVEV (reference sequence). This CDR3 contains 15 residues. The ends lost 6 bases at V and 5 bases at J; junction bases unmatched: 11. CDR3 DNA sequence: TGTGCCAGCAGCCAGGACAGGGCGTTAGGGACTGAAGCTTTCTTT. This sequence encodes CASSQDRALGTEAFF.

This clonotype has a handful of counts. The chain recombines TRBV7-2 with TRBJ2-1; 8 bases are a match to TRBD2. This CDR3 has 14 amino acids. Germline assignment: CDR1 SGHTA and CDR2 FQGNSA. V trimming: 7 bases; J trimming: 1 base; junction bases outside the gene matches: 3. The CDR3 nucleotides are TGTGCCAGCACCAGACTAGCGTCCTACAATGAGCAGTTCTTC. Amino acid sequence: CASTRLASYNEQFF.